A selection of T cell receptor beta chains follows, all from one sample in a study of T cell repertoires in cytomegalovirus infection. From the reads, TCRdb called clonotypes with MiXCR, one entry per CDR3 protein. The table shows some 180,000 distinct CDR3 sequences, with 8.5% to 10% occurring only once. The sample was PBMCs. These TCRs come from a human donor in good health (CMV status not recorded). Some clones in this sample may be carry-over from other donors' samples. The conserved cysteine and the conserved F or W are not part of the CDR3 here. The order of the fields is CDR3 protein, V gene, CDR3 length, J gene.

ASSDGHHSYEQY,TRBV6-2/TRBV6-3,12,TRBJ2-7
SVRLAGGRDTQY,TRBV29-1,12,TRBJ2-3
ASGPTGGTEAF,TRBV6-2/TRBV6-3,11,TRBJ1-1
ASTTPPYRIEAF,TRBV7-2,12,TRBJ1-1
ASSRPQGFYGYT,TRBV7-4,12,TRBJ1-2
ASSRHLQETQY,TRBV11-2,11,TRBJ2-5
ASSQGRQDTIY,TRBV28,11,TRBJ1-3
SAPRGRTNEQF,TRBV20-1,11,TRBJ2-1
ASSPAGGEETQY,TRBV5-4,12,TRBJ2-5
ASSVDIKGEAF,TRBV9,11,TRBJ1-1
SARDLDRYNEQF,TRBV20-1,12,TRBJ2-1
ASSFRGTGRWGYT,TRBV12-3/TRBV12-4,13,TRBJ1-2
ASSLVAGGSYNEQF,TRBV7-9,14,TRBJ2-1
ASSLEVDYGYT,TRBV11-2,11,TRBJ1-2
ASSPPRGAETQY,TRBV28,12,TRBJ2-5
SVSARTGRLNTEAF,TRBV29-1,14,TRBJ1-1
ASTLASTSTHEQY,TRBV7-2,13,TRBJ2-7